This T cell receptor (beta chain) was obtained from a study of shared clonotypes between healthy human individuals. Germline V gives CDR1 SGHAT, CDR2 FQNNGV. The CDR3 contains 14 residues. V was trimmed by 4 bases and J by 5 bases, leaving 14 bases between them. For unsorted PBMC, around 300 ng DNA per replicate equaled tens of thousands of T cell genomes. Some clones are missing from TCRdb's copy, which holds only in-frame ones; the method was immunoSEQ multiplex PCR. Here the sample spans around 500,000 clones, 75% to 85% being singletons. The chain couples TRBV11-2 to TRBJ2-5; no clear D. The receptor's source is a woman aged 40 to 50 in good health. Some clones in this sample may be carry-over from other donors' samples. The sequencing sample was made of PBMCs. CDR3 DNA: TGTGCCAGCAGCTCCCCGGGCCTTAGGGAGACCCAGTACTTC. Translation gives CASSSPGLRETQYF.